What follows are 30 T cell receptor beta chains derived from one specimen sequenced in a study of cytomegalovirus exposure and HLA in healthy donors. Profiling relied on immunoSEQ multiplex PCR, and the TCRdb table lists in-frame clones only, not all of them. The sample has some 260,000 clones, less than 95% seen once. Sequencing used PBMCs. The receptors were gathered from a woman aged 25 to 45 in good health and CMV-seronegative.

The chain uses TRBV5-1 and TRBJ2-5; 15 bases align to TRBD2. Germline CDR1 and CDR2: SGHRS and YFSETQ. The length of the CDR3 is 15 residues. The junction had 5 bases not matched to a gene; V was cut back by 0 bases and J by 11 bases. The DNA of the CDR3 is TGCGCCAGCAGCTTGGACGGGACTAGCGGGAGGCCTCAGTACTTC. The encoded protein is CASSLDGTSGRPQYF.

This chain uses TRBV27 with TRBJ2-4, with 8 positions matching TRBD1. Per the germline V gene, CDR1 is MNHEY and CDR2 is SMNVEV (reference sequence). The J segment lost 6 bases and the V segment lost 5 bases, leaving 9 bases of the junction unmatched. This CDR3 spans 15 amino acids. The chain's CDR3 is CASSQNTGGRNIQYF. The CDR3 bases are TGTGCCAGCAGTCAAAACACAGGGGGAAGAAACATTCAGTACTTC.

This clone was counted a single time. This rearrangement joins TRBV7-9 to TRBJ2-3; perhaps TRBD1 as D (7 bases). There are 18 residues in the CDR3. Trimming took 1 base from V and 2 from J, leaving 19 bases between them. CDR1 and CDR2 (germline): SEHNR, FQNEAQ (reference sequence). CDR3 in amino acids: CASSLGVGGQRFTDTQYF. As DNA, the CDR3 is TGTGCCAGCAGCTTAGGTGTGGGGGGACAGCGTTTCACAGATACGCAGTATTTT.

This clone was observed a handful of times. This sequence joins TRBV7-9 and TRBJ2-1, with TRBD2 identical over 9 bases. Germline CDR1 is SEHNR and CDR2 is FQNEAQ (reference sequence). There are 15 residues in the CDR3. After removal of 3 bases from V and 6 bases from J, the junction contained 6 bases not matched to a gene. CDR3 region: CASSLISGSSNEQFF. CDR3 nucleotides: TGTGCCAGCAGCTTGATTAGCGGGAGCAGCAATGAGCAGTTCTTC.

V usage is TRBV2 and J usage is TRBJ1-1, with TRBD1 matching 7 bases. The V gene's germline CDR1 is SNHLY and CDR2 FYNNEI. The CDR3 has 17 residues. Trimming took 8 bases from V and 1 from J; bases not matched to a gene: 16. The CDR3 here is CASPQEGATLANTEAFF. In nucleotides, the CDR3 is TGTGCCAGCCCGCAAGAGGGGGCCACCCTGGCGAACACTGAAGCTTTCTTT.

This chain links TRBV12-5 with TRBJ2-1; possible D gene TRBD2, 6 bases. This CDR3 comprises 13 residues. V lost 0 bases, J lost 7 bases, and 7 bases lay in between. Germline V gene sequence: CDR1 LGHNT, CDR2 FRNRAP. As DNA, the CDR3 is TGTGCTAGTGGTTTGGTACGGGGGAATGAGCAGTTCTTC. This translates into CASGLVRGNEQFF.

With regard to this clone: The same CDR3 also results from other DNA sequences found in this sample. The genes are TRBV7-6 and TRBJ2-7, with 7 bases matching TRBD1. Germline V lookup: CDR1 SGHVS, CDR2 FNYEAQ. The ends lost 5 bases at V and 0 bases at J; junction bases unmatched: 1. The CDR3 sequence is 13 residues long. The chain's CDR3 is CASSRDSSYEQYF. In DNA form, the CDR3 reads TGTGCCAGCAGCCGGGACAGCTCCTACGAGCAGTACTTC.

The chain has TRBV6-5 and TRBJ1-4; 8 bases agree with TRBD1. V lost 6 bases and J lost 3; bases outside the gene matches: 3. The CDR3 sequence is 14 residues long. CDR1 is MNHEY, CDR2 SVGAGI, per germline. In nucleotides, the CDR3 is TGTGCCAGCAGCGGACAGGGCTCTAATGAAAAACTGTTTTTT. It encodes CASSGQGSNEKLFF.

This rearrangement joins TRBV25-1 to TRBJ2-1, with D possibly matching TRBD2 (5 bases). The CDR3 covers 15 residues. Trimming stripped 6 bases from V and 7 bases from J, with 19 bases between. Germline V gives CDR1 MGHDK, CDR2 SYGVNS. Here the CDR3 reads CASSGNPPLPNEQFF. In DNA form, the CDR3 reads TGTGCCAGCAGCGGGAACCCTCCTCTGCCAAATGAGCAGTTCTTC.

CDR3 in DNA: TGTGCCAGCAGTTACATCGGAGACTATGGCTACACCTTC. Translation gives CASSYIGDYGYTF. The chain has TRBV6-5 and TRBJ1-2; D not resolved. CDR3 size: 13 residues. CDR1 is MNHEY, CDR2 SVGAGI, per germline. The V and J ends lost 2 bases and 3 bases respectively, with 7 bases between them.

This clone has just one count. The chain employs TRBV7-3 and TRBJ2-5, with 9 positions matching TRBD2. The CDR3 extends over 15 amino acids. With V trimmed by 5 bases and J by 5 bases, 9 bases remained unmatched. The germline V gene encodes CDR1 SGHTA and CDR2 FQGTGA. CDR3 protein: CASSETPGLAETQYF. The CDR3, as DNA: TGTGCCAGCAGCGAAACCCCGGGACTAGCTGAGACCCAGTACTTC.

The rearrangement uses TRBV5-6 and TRBJ2-5; D perhaps matches TRBD2 (6 bases). The CDR3 is 14 amino acids. The V end was cut by 0 bases, the J end by 5 bases, with 11 bases between. Germline V gene sequence: CDR1 SGHDT, CDR2 YYEEEE. The CDR3 is CASSLGAGPETQYF. The CDR3 DNA sequence: TGTGCCAGCAGCTTGGGCGCGGGACCCGAGACCCAGTACTTC.

J is TRBJ1-2 and V is TRBV5-1; D remains unclear. V was clipped by 1 base and J by 8 bases, with 12 bases between them. The CDR3 contains 13 residues. Germline loops: CDR1 SGHRS, CDR2 YFSETQ. The CDR3, as DNA: TGCGCCAGCAGCTTGTTTCTGGGTGGCGGCTACACCTTC. It is translated as CASSLFLGGGYTF.

The V gene is TRBV5-8, the J gene TRBJ2-3, with 10 bases identical to TRBD2. Germline V gene sequence: CDR1 SGHTS, CDR2 YDEGEE. J was trimmed by 5 bases and V by 4 bases; bases with no gene match: 13. This CDR3 comprises 17 residues. This CDR3 is CASSQGTSEGVGDTQYF. CDR3 nucleotide sequence: TGTGCCAGCAGCCAAGGGACTAGCGAGGGGGTGGGAGATACGCAGTATTTT.

The chain uses TRBV9 and TRBJ2-3; perhaps TRBD1 as D (5 bases). V was cut by 0 bases and J by 3 bases, with 11 bases left in between. The CDR3 contains 15 residues. From germline, CDR1 is SGDLS and CDR2 YYNGEE. As DNA, the CDR3 is TGTGCCAGCAGCGTAGTAAGTGACAGTACAGATACGCAGTATTTT. Protein: CASSVVSDSTDTQYF. The whole variable domain, remainder taken from reference TRBV9 and TRBJ2-3, is DSGVTQTPKHLITATGQRVTLRCSPRSGDLSVYWYQQSLDQGLQFLIQYYNGEERAKGNILERFSAQQFPDLHSELNLSSLELGDSALYFCASSVVSDSTDTQYFGPGTRLTVL.

This clone was seen just once. The chain recombines TRBV15 with TRBJ2-7, with 9 bases lining up with TRBD1. The CDR3 consists of 17 residues. Per germline, CDR1 LNHNV and CDR2 YYDKDF (reference sequence). V lost 1 base to trimming and J lost 2 bases; unmatched junction nucleotides: 9. DNA for the CDR3: TGTGCCACCAGCAGAGGACCCCTCGGGACAGGGACCTACGAGCAGTACTTC. This codes for CATSRGPLGTGTYEQYF.

The CDR3 DNA reads TGTGCCAGCAGTTACGGTGGGGTTGGAGAGACCCAGTACTTC. Amino acids: CASSYGGVGETQYF. The chain combines TRBV6-5 with TRBJ2-5, with D hard to call. The V end lost 2 bases, the J end lost 4 bases, and 11 bases lay between the germline ends. Per germline, CDR1 MNHEY and CDR2 SVGAGI. There are 14 residues in the CDR3.

This clone was seen only a few times. This chain joins TRBV5-6 and TRBJ2-7; D is possibly TRBD1 (6 bases). V gave up 0 bases and J gave up 3 bases, with 10 bases separating them. The CDR3 is 14 amino acids. Germline V gene data show CDR1 as SGHDT and CDR2 as YYEEEE. CDR3 in amino acids: CASSLDPGDYEQYF. CDR3 in DNA: TGTGCCAGCAGCTTGGACCCAGGGGACTACGAGCAGTACTTC.

This chain connects TRBV27 to TRBJ2-3; a possible D gene is TRBD1 (6 bases). The V end was cut by 2 bases, the J end by 2 bases, with 11 bases between. Germline V gives CDR1 MNHEY, CDR2 SMNVEV (reference sequence). The CDR3 length is 15 residues. DNA for the CDR3: TGTGCCAGCAGTTTAAGACAGGTTTCCACAGATACGCAGTATTTT. This translates into CASSLRQVSTDTQYF.

CDR3 bases: TGTGCCAGCAGAAGGGACGGTGCCTACGAGCAGTACTTC. Its translation is CASRRDGAYEQYF. The gene calls are TRBV2 and TRBJ2-7; tentatively, D is TRBD1 or TRBD2 (5 bases each). The CDR3 runs to 13 residues. From germline, CDR1 is SNHLY and CDR2 FYNNEI. V was pared by 6 bases and J by 2 bases, with 11 bases between.

This chain joins TRBV11-3 and TRBJ2-2; 10 bases are a match to TRBD2. V gave up 6 bases and J gave up 8 bases; unmatched junction bases: 9. Germline V gene sequence: CDR1 SGHNT, CDR2 YENEEA. The CDR3 has 15 residues. The CDR3 here is CASRVRAGGLGELFF. CDR3 nucleotides: TGTGCCAGCAGAGTAAGAGCGGGAGGGTTGGGGGAGCTGTTTTTT.

This clone came up once. J is TRBJ2-1 and V is TRBV27; TRBD1 matches at 9 bases. This CDR3 has 16 residues. Germline values: CDR1 MNHEY, CDR2 SMNVEV (reference sequence). Trimming took 4 bases from V and 4 from J; bases not matched to a gene: 8. The CDR3 coding sequence is TGTGCCAGCAGTTCAGGGACAGGGTTTACATACAATGAGCAGTTCTTC. This codes for CASSSGTGFTYNEQFF.

The chain uses TRBV15 and TRBJ1-4; 9 bases match TRBD1. The CDR3 covers 14 residues. Germline V gene lookup returns CDR1 LNHNV and CDR2 YYDKDF (reference sequence). V trimming: 8 bases; J trimming: 8 bases; junction bases outside the gene matches: 9. DNA of the CDR3: TGTGCCACCGAGCCCGGGACAGGGTACGAAAAACTGTTTTTT. Residues: CATEPGTGYEKLFF.

This chain links TRBV9 with TRBJ2-5, with TRBD2 identical over 13 bases. With V trimmed by 0 bases and J by 0 bases, 2 bases remained unmatched. Germline V gene sequence: CDR1 SGDLS, CDR2 YYNGEE. The CDR3 totals 17 residues. This CDR3 is CASSVATSGGDQETQYF. In DNA form, the CDR3 reads TGTGCCAGCAGCGTAGCTACTAGCGGGGGGGACCAAGAGACCCAGTACTTC. Drawing the rest from reference TRBV9 and TRBJ2-5, the complete variable domain is DSGVTQTPKHLITATGQRVTLRCSPRSGDLSVYWYQQSLDQGLQFLIQYYNGEERAKGNILERFSAQQFPDLHSELNLSSLELGDSALYFCASSVATSGGDQETQYFGPGTRLLVL.

This clone was counted only a few times. The V gene is TRBV28, the J gene TRBJ1-5; unclear D gene. In germline, CDR1 is MDHEN, CDR2 SYDVKM. This CDR3 has 16 amino acids. Trimming left V 6 bases short and J 0 bases short, with 15 bases between. CDR3 sequence: CASSLRTAYSNQPQHF. The CDR3 DNA sequence: TGTGCCAGCAGCCTCAGGACGGCCTATAGCAATCAGCCCCAGCATTTT.

V is TRBV19 and J is TRBJ1-4; D call uncertain. CDR3 length: 15 residues. V was cut by 3 bases and J by 8 bases, with 16 bases left in between. The germline V gene encodes CDR1 LNHDA and CDR2 SQIVND (reference sequence). CDR3: CASSIFHLNPEKLFF. The CDR3 nucleotides are TGTGCCAGTAGTATCTTCCACCTAAATCCAGAAAAACTGTTTTTT.

The rearrangement links TRBV5-4 to TRBJ2-7; the D gene is possibly TRBD2 (6 bases). Germline V lookup: CDR1 SGHNT, CDR2 YYREEE (reference sequence). V lost 1 base to trimming and J lost 2 bases, with 10 bases between them. The CDR3 is made up of 14 amino acids. The CDR3 DNA sequence: TGTGCCAGCAGCTTGCGGGAGAGTCCCTACGAGCAGTACTTC. It specifies CASSLRESPYEQYF.

This clone was seen more than once but under ten times. This sequence joins TRBV4-1 and TRBJ2-7; D possibly corresponds to TRBD1 (5 bases). V was clipped by 2 bases and J by 3 bases, with 14 bases between them. Germline CDR1 is MGHRA and CDR2 is YSYEKL. The CDR3 has 15 residues. Here the CDR3 reads CASSQLHPGNYEQYF. CDR3 DNA sequence: TGCGCCAGCAGCCAACTACACCCAGGGAACTACGAGCAGTACTTC.

The V gene is TRBV7-9, the J gene TRBJ2-2, with 8 bases that match TRBD2. J gave up 5 bases and V 10 bases, and 6 bases lay outside the gene matches. Germline V gene lookup returns CDR1 SEHNR and CDR2 FQNEAQ (reference sequence). The CDR3 has 13 amino acids. The CDR3 DNA sequence: TGTGCCACCGAGGCTAGCGGGACCGGGGAGCTGTTTTTT. This codes for CATEASGTGELFF.

This chain joins TRBV27 and TRBJ1-4; 8 nucleotides align to TRBD1. V shed 5 bases, J shed 0 bases, and the junction held 8 bases outside the gene matches. Germline V lookup: CDR1 MNHEY, CDR2 SMNVEV (reference sequence). CDR3 size: 17 residues. The CDR3 here is CASSTGGFMATNEKLFF. DNA of the CDR3: TGTGCCAGCAGTACAGGGGGTTTTATGGCAACTAATGAAAAACTGTTTTTT. Variable domain in full (rest from reference TRBV27 and TRBJ1-4): EAQVTQNPRYLITVTGKKLTVTCSQNMNHEYMSWYRQDPGLGLRQIYYSMNVEVTDKGDVPEGYKVSRKEKRNFPLILESPSPNQTSLYFCASSTGGFMATNEKLFFGSGTQLSVL.